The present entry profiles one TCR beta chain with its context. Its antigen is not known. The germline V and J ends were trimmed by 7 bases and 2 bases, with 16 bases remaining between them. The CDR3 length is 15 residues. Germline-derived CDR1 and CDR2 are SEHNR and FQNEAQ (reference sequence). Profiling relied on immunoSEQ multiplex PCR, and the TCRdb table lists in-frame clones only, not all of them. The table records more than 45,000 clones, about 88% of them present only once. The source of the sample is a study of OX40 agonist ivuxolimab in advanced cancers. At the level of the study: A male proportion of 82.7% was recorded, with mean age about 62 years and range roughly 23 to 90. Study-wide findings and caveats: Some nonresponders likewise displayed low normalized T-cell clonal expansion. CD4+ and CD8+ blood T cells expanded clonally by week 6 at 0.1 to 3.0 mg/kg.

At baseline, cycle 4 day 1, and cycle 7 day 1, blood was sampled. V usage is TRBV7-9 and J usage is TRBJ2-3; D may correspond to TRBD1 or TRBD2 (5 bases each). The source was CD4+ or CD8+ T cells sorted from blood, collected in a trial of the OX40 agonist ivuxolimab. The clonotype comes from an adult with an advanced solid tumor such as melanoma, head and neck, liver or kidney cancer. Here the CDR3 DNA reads TGTGCCAGCACCACTCGAGGGACCCTCACAGATACGCAGTATTTT. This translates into CASTTRGTLTDTQYF.